The clone carrying this T cell receptor (beta chain) was observed at least ten times. Antigen specificity is unknown. Germline CDR1 reads LGHDT; CDR2 reads YNNKEL (reference sequence). The CDR3 has 14 amino acids. V was trimmed by 1 base and J by 6 bases, leaving 9 bases between them. Stated time point: sample taken at primary tumor resection. The record originates from a study of spatial heterogeneity in lung cancer. Findings and limits, study-wide: Within tumors, counts of expanded alpha and beta TCRs tracked tumor mutation counts. Coverage estimated for tumor T cells reached approximately 7% for alpha chains and about 13% for beta chains.

TCRdb passed the 5' RACE reads through MiXCR, listing each CDR3 protein once. Among around 10,000 distinct CDR3 sequences listed, around 15% were seen once. The sequencing here drew on lung tumor tissue, taken at surgery. The clonotype originates from a male donor with early-stage non-small cell lung cancer. The genes are TRBV3-1 and TRBJ2-2; possibly TRBD2 for D (6 bases). The CDR3 coding sequence is TGTGCCAGCAGCCAAGTTGGAGGGGCCGGGGAGCTGTTTTTT. Translation gives CASSQVGGAGELFF.